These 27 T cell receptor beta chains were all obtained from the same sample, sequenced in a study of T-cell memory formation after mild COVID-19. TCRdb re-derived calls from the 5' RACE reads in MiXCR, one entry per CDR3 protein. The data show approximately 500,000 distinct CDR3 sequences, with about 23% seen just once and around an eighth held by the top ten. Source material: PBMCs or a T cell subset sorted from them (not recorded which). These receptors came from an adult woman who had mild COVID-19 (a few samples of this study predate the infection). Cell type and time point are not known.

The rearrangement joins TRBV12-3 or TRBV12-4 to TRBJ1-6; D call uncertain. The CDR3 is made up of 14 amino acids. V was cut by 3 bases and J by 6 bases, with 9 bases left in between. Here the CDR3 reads CASSLFNGNSPLHF. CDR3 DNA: TGTGCCAGCAGTTTGTTCAATGGTAATTCACCCCTCCACTTT.

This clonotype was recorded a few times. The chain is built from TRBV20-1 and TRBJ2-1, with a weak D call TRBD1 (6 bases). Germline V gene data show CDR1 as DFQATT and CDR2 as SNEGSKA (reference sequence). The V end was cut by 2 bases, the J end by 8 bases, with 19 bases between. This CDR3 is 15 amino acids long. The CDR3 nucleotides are TGCAGTGCTAGATCAGCGGAAGGACAGACCCATGAGCAGTTCTTC. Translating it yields CSARSAEGQTHEQFF.

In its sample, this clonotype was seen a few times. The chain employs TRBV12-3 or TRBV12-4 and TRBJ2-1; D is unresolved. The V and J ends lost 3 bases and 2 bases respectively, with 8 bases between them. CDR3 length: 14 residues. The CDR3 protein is CASSFSRTYNEQFF. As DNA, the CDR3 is TGTGCCAGCAGTTTCAGTAGGACCTACAATGAGCAGTTCTTC.

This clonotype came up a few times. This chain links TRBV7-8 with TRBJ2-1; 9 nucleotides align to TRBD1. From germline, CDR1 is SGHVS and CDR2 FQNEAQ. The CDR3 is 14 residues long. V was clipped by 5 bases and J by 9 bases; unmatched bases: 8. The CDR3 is CASSTRDRVSEQFF. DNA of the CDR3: TGTGCCAGCAGCACCCGGGACAGGGTTAGTGAGCAGTTCTTC.

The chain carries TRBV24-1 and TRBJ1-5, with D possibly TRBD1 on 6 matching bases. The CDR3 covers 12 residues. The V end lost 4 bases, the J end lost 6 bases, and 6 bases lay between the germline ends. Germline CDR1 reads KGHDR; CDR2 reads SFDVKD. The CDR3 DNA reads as TGTGCCACCAGTGAAGGGGGTCAGCCCCAGCATTTT. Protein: CATSEGGQPQHF.

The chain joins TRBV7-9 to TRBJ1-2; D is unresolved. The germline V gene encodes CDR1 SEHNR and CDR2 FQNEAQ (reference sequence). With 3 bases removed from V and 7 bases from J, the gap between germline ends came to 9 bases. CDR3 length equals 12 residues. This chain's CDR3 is CASSFVSGGYTF. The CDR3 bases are TGTGCCAGCAGCTTCGTCTCTGGTGGCTACACCTTC.

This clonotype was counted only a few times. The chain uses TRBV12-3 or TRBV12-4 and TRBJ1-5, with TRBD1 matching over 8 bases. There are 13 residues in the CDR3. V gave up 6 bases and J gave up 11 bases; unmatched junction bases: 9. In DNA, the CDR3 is TGTGCCAGCAGACGCAGGGGGCTCCTGGCCCAGCATTTT. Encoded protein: CASRRRGLLAQHF.

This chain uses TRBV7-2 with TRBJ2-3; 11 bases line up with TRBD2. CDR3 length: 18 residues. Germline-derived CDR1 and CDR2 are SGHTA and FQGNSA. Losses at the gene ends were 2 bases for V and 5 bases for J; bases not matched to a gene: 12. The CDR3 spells CASSLRSGLAGGLDTQYF. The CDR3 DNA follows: TGTGCCAGCAGCTTAAGGTCGGGTCTAGCGGGAGGACTAGATACGCAGTATTTT.

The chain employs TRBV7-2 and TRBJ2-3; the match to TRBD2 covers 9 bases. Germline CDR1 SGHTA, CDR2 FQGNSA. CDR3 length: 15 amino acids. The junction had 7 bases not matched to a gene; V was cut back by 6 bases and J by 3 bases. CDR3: CASRPMREGTDTQYF. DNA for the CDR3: TGTGCCAGCAGACCGATGCGGGAGGGGACAGATACGCAGTATTTT.

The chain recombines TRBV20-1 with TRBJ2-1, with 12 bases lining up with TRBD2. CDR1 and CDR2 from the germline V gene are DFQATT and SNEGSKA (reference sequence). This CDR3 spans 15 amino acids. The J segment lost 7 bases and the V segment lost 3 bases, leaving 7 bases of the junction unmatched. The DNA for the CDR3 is TGCAGTGCTAGGAGAGGGACTAGCGGGCGGAATGAGCAGTTCTTC. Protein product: CSARRGTSGRNEQFF.

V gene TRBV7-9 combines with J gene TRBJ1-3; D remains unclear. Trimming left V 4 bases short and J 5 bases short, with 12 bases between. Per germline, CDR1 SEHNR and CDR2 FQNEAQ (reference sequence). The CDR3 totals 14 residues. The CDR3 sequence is CASSSRDPRNTIYF. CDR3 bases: TGTGCCAGCAGCTCCCGGGATCCTCGAAACACCATATATTTT.

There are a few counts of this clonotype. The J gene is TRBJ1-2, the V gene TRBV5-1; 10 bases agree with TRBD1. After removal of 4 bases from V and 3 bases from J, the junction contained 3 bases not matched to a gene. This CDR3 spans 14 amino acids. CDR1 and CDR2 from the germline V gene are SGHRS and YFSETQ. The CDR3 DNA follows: TGCGCCAGCAGCGATGGGACAGGGGACTATGGCTACACCTTC. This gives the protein CASSDGTGDYGYTF.

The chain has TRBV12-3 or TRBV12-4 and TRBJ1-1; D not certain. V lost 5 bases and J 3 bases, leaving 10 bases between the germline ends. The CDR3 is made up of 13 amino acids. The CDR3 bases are TGTGCCAGCAGTCGACGGGAGGACACTGAAGCTTTCTTT. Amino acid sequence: CASSRREDTEAFF.

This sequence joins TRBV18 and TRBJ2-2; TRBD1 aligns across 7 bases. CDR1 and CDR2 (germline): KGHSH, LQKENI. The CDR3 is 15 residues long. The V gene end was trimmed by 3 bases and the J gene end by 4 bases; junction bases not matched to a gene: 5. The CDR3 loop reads CASSPETGPTGELFF. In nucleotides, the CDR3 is TGTGCCAGCTCACCGGAGACAGGGCCCACCGGGGAGCTGTTTTTT.

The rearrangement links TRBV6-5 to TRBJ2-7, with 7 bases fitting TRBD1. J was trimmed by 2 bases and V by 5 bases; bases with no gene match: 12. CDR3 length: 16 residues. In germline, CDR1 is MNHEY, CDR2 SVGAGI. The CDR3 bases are TGTGCCAGCAGTGTGAACAGGGGAATCGGCCCCTACGAGCAGTACTTC. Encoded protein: CASSVNRGIGPYEQYF.

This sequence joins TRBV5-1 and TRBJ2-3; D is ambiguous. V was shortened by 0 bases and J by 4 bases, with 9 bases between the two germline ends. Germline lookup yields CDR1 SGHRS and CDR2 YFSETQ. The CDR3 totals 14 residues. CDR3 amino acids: CASSLAGTPDTQYF. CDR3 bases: TGCGCCAGCAGCTTGGCCGGAACCCCAGATACGCAGTATTTT.

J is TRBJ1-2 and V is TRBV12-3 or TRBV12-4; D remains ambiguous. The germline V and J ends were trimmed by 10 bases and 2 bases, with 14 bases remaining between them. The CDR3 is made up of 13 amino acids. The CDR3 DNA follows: TGTGCCACGCGGGAAGAGACCAACTATGGCTACACCTTC. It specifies CATREETNYGYTF.

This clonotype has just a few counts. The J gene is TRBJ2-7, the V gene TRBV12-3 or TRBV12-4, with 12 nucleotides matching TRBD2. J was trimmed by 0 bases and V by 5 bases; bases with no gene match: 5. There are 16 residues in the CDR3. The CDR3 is CASSAGTSGFSYEQYF. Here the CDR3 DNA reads TGTGCCAGCAGTGCCGGGACTAGCGGGTTCTCCTACGAGCAGTACTTC.

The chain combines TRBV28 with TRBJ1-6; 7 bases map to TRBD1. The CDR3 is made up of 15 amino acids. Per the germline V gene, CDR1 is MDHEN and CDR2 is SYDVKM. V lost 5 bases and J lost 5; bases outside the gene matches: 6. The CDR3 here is CASSAEDRNNSPLHF. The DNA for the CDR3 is TGTGCCAGCAGTGCCGAGGACAGGAATAATTCACCCCTCCACTTT.

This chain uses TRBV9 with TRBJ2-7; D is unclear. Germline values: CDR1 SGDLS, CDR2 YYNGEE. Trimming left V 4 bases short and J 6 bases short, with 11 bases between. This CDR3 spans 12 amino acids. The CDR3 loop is CASSPRDGEQYF. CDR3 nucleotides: TGTGCCAGCAGCCCTCGAGATGGCGAGCAGTACTTC.

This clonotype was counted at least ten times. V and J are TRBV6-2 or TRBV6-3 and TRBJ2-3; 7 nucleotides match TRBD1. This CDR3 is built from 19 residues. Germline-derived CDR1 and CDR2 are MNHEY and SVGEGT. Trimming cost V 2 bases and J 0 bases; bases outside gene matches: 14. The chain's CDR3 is CASSYDRDSPGISTDTQYF. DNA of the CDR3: TGTGCCAGCAGTTACGACCGGGACAGCCCCGGGATCAGCACAGATACGCAGTATTTT.

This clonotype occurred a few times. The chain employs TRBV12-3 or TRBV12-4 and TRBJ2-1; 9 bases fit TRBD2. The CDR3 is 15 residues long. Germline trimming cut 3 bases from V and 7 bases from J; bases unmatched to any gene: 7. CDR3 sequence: CASSLGREGLNEQFF. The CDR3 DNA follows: TGTGCCAGCAGTTTGGGGCGGGAGGGCCTTAATGAGCAGTTCTTC.

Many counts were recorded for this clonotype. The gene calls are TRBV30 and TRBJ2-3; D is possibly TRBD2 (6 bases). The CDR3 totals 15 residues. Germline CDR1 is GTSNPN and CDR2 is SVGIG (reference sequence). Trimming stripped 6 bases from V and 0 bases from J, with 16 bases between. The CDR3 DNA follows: TGTGCCTGCAACCGGGACTCTTATAGCACAGATACGCAGTATTTT. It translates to CACNRDSYSTDTQYF.

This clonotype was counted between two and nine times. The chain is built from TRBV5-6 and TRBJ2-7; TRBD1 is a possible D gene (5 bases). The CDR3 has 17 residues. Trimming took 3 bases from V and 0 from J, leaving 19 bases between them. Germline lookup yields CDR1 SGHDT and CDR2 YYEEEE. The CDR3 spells CASSYSAAGYVSYEQYF. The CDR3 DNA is TGTGCCAGCAGCTATTCGGCAGCAGGGTACGTCTCCTACGAGCAGTACTTC.

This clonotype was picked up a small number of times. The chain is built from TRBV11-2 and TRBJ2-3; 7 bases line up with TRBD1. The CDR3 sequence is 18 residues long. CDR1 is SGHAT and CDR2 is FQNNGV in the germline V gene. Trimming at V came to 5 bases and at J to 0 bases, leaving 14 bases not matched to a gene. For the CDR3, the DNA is TGTGCCAGCAGCACCCGGGACAGCCTTCCGATCAGCACAGATACGCAGTATTTT. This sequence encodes CASSTRDSLPISTDTQYF.

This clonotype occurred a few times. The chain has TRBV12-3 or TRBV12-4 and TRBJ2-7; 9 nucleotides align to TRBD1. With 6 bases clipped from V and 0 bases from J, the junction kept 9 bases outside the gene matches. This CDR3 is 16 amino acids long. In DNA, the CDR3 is TGTGCCAGCAGCCCTTGGACAGGGGTAGCCTCCTACGAGCAGTACTTC. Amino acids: CASSPWTGVASYEQYF.

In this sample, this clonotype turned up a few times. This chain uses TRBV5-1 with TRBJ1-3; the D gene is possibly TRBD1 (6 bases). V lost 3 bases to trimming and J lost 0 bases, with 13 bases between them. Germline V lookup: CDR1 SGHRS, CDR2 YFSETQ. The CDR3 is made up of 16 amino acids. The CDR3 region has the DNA TGCGCCAGCAGCTCGGAGGGGGGATCCTCTGGAAACACCATATATTTT. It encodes CASSSEGGSSGNTIYF.